A selection of T cell receptor beta chains follows, all from one sample in a study of T cells in Graves' hyperthyroidism and ophthalmopathy. TCRdb called the multiplex PCR reads again in MiXCR, with one record for every CDR3 protein. The table lists 550,000 to 600,000 distinct CDR3 sequences, 46% of them singletons. The sample comprised peripheral blood or thyroid tissue (not recorded which). These receptors were obtained from an adult woman with Graves' disease, either hyperthyroidism or ophthalmopathy (not recorded which). Both conserved end residues are part of each CDR3. Each record gives: D gene, J gene, clone size, V gene, CDR3 protein, CDR3 DNA. The D gene is left open where the match is weak. For some rows the clone size is stated as once, few or many, or as a class when expanded; others skip it.

d_gene: NA
j_gene: TRBJ2-3
abundance: few
v_gene: TRBV19
CDR3aa: CASSSRTTDTQYF
CDR3nt: TGTGCCAGTAGCAGTAGGACCACAGATACGCAGTATTTT

d_gene: TRBD1
j_gene: TRBJ1-2
abundance: many
v_gene: TRBV7-9
CDR3aa: CASRSTGGAPDGYTF
CDR3nt: TGTGCCAGCAGATCAACAGGGGGCGCCCCTGATGGCTACACCTTC

d_gene: NA
j_gene: TRBJ1-5
abundance: NA
v_gene: TRBV2
CDR3aa: CASSGQAAGGNQPQHF
CDR3nt: TGTGCCAGCAGTGGACAGGCTGCCGGGGGCAATCAGCCCCAGCATTTT

d_gene: NA
j_gene: TRBJ1-2
abundance: many
v_gene: TRBV20-1
CDR3aa: CSASGGHEAHGYTF
CDR3nt: TGCAGTGCTAGTGGGGGGCACGAGGCTCATGGCTACACCTTC

d_gene: NA
j_gene: TRBJ1-4
abundance: many
v_gene: TRBV6-1
CDR3aa: CASAMGRDEKLFF
CDR3nt: TGTGCCAGCGCGATGGGACGGGATGAAAAACTGTTTTTT

d_gene: NA
j_gene: TRBJ1-5
abundance: NA
v_gene: TRBV10-3
CDR3aa: CAISENGGNQPQHF
CDR3nt: TGTGCCATCAGTGAGAACGGTGGCAATCAGCCCCAGCATTTT

d_gene: NA
j_gene: TRBJ1-1
abundance: many
v_gene: TRBV11-3
CDR3aa: CASSLFGDSEAFF
CDR3nt: TGTGCCAGCAGCTTATTTGGCGACAGTGAAGCTTTCTTT

d_gene: NA
j_gene: TRBJ1-4
abundance: NA
v_gene: TRBV6-5
CDR3aa: CASSAVGVTNEKLFF
CDR3nt: TGTGCCAGCAGTGCTGTTGGAGTGACTAATGAAAAACTGTTTTTT

d_gene: NA
j_gene: TRBJ2-5
abundance: NA
v_gene: TRBV15
CDR3aa: CATSSFVTPPETQYF
CDR3nt: TGTGCCACCAGCAGTTTCGTGACACCTCCAGAGACCCAGTACTTC

d_gene: NA
j_gene: TRBJ2-5
abundance: NA
v_gene: TRBV29-1
CDR3aa: CSSPSKGPGGRETQYF
CDR3nt: TGCAGCTCACCATCCAAGGGACCAGGGGGGCGCGAGACCCAGTACTTC

d_gene: NA
j_gene: TRBJ2-5
abundance: many
v_gene: TRBV15
CDR3aa: CATSREQAGFWTQYF
CDR3nt: TGTGCCACCAGCAGAGAACAAGCGGGCTTTTGGACCCAGTACTTC

d_gene: TRBD1
j_gene: TRBJ1-2
abundance: NA
v_gene: TRBV20-1
CDR3aa: CSARGARGGYGYTF
CDR3nt: TGCAGTGCTAGGGGTGCCAGGGGGGGCTATGGCTACACCTTC

d_gene: NA
j_gene: TRBJ1-1
abundance: many
v_gene: TRBV5-1
CDR3aa: CASSLEGSNTEAFF
CDR3nt: TGCGCCAGCAGCTTGGAGGGTTCGAACACTGAAGCTTTCTTT

d_gene: TRBD2
j_gene: TRBJ2-2
abundance: many
v_gene: TRBV20-1
CDR3aa: CSAKAGEDTGELFF
CDR3nt: TGCAGTGCAAAAGCGGGAGAGGACACCGGGGAGCTGTTTTTT

d_gene: NA
j_gene: TRBJ1-5
abundance: many
v_gene: TRBV15
CDR3aa: CATSRDMEWAQHF
CDR3nt: TGTGCCACCAGCAGAGATATGGAGTGGGCCCAGCATTTT

d_gene: TRBD1
j_gene: TRBJ1-2
abundance: many
v_gene: TRBV20-1
CDR3aa: CSATGQGINYGYTF
CDR3nt: TGCAGTGCCACAGGACAGGGGATTAACTATGGCTACACCTTC

d_gene: TRBD1
j_gene: TRBJ1-5
abundance: NA
v_gene: TRBV28
CDR3aa: CASSPTGQGVGQPQHF
CDR3nt: TGTGCCAGCAGTCCCACCGGACAGGGCGTGGGTCAGCCCCAGCATTTT

d_gene: NA
j_gene: TRBJ2-7
abundance: many
v_gene: TRBV2
CDR3aa: CASSEGPTYEQYF
CDR3nt: TGTGCCAGCAGTGAGGGACCAACCTACGAGCAGTACTTC

d_gene: NA
j_gene: TRBJ1-1
abundance: NA
v_gene: TRBV5-6
CDR3aa: CASSTIPTEAFF
CDR3nt: TGTGCCAGCAGCACTATCCCCACTGAAGCTTTCTTT

d_gene: NA
j_gene: TRBJ2-6
abundance: NA
v_gene: TRBV5-1
CDR3aa: CASSGSEATEAF
CDR3nt: TGCGCCAGCAGCGGCTCGGAGGCCACTGAAGCTTTC

d_gene: TRBD2
j_gene: TRBJ2-1
abundance: NA
v_gene: TRBV20-1
CDR3aa: CSVQREFNEQFF
CDR3nt: TGCAGTGTGCAGCGGGAGTTTAATGAGCAGTTCTTC

d_gene: NA
j_gene: TRBJ1-2
abundance: NA
v_gene: TRBV7-9
CDR3aa: CASSPSRGYGYTF
CDR3nt: TGTGCCAGCAGCCCTAGTAGGGGCTATGGCTACACCTTC

d_gene: TRBD1
j_gene: TRBJ1-2
abundance: NA
v_gene: TRBV2
CDR3aa: CASNLQGADGYTF
CDR3nt: TGTGCCAGCAATCTCCAGGGGGCGGATGGCTACACCTTC

d_gene: NA
j_gene: TRBJ2-7
abundance: NA
v_gene: TRBV7-9
CDR3aa: CASAPPNGEQYF
CDR3nt: TGTGCCAGCGCCCCACCCAATGGAGAGCAGTACTTC

d_gene: NA
j_gene: TRBJ1-5
abundance: NA
v_gene: TRBV7-8
CDR3aa: CASSLALERYQPQHF
CDR3nt: TGTGCCAGCAGCTTAGCCCTGGAAAGGTATCAGCCCCAGCATTTT

d_gene: NA
j_gene: TRBJ2-7
abundance: many
v_gene: TRBV20-1
CDR3aa: CSASEYEQYF
CDR3nt: TGCAGTGCTAGCGAATACGAGCAGTACTTC

d_gene: NA
j_gene: TRBJ2-7
abundance: many
v_gene: TRBV25-1
CDR3aa: CASSELEGLEQYF
CDR3nt: TGTGCCAGCAGTGAATTAGAAGGACTCGAGCAGTACTTC